A selection of T cell receptor beta chains follows, all from one sample in a study of T-cell reconstitution after alpha-beta-depleted transplantation in children. TCRdb analysed the PCR reads with MiXCR anew, one entry per CDR3 protein. The table shows approximately 400,000 distinct CDR3 sequences, with roughly 16% occurring only once. The sample consisted of PBMCs, mostly from graft donor cells, taken 360 days after TCRalphabeta/CD19-depleted stem cell transplant. All receptors come from a boy under two years old who had a stem cell transplant for Wiskott-Aldrich syndrome, so the T cells may come from the graft donor. The CDR3 runs from the conserved cysteine through the conserved F or W. The D gene is left open where the match is weak. The size field is filled for only some rows; it gives once, few, many or a size class.

CDR3aa	CDR3nt	v_gene	d_gene	j_gene	abundance
CASSFRSSGLAAYEQYF	TGTGCCAGCAGTTTCAGGAGTTCCGGACTAGCGGCCTACGAGCAGTACTTC	TRBV6-5	TRBD2	TRBJ2-7	.
CASSPIPVRNTQYF	TGTGCCAGCAGCCCTATCCCCGTCCGAAATACGCAGTATTTT	TRBV7-2	.	TRBJ2-3	.
CASSERQMNTEAFF	TGCGCCAGCAGCGAGAGACAGATGAACACTGAAGCTTTCTTT	TRBV5-1	.	TRBJ1-1	few
CASSQVSAGTFERFF	TGCGCCAGCAGCCAAGTCTCAGCCGGGACGTTTGAGCGGTTCTTC	TRBV4-3	.	TRBJ2-1	.
CASSPRTSGRGTQYF	TGCGCCAGCAGCCCTCGGACTAGCGGGAGGGGGACCCAGTACTTC	TRBV4-3	TRBD2	TRBJ2-5	.
CSAADRVGAKNIQYF	TGCAGTGCTGCGGACAGGGTGGGGGCCAAAAACATTCAGTACTTC	TRBV20-1	TRBD1	TRBJ2-4	few
CAISAWTGTETSTDTQYF	TGTGCCATCAGTGCCTGGACAGGGACGGAGACTAGCACAGATACGCAGTATTTT	TRBV10-3	TRBD1	TRBJ2-3	.
CATDKQGARTDTQYF	TGTGCCACCGATAAACAGGGGGCGCGGACAGATACGCAGTATTTT	TRBV24-1	TRBD1	TRBJ2-3	.
CASSQRRQPTDTQYF	TGCGCCAGCAGCCAACGGAGGCAGCCCACAGATACGCAGTATTTT	TRBV4-3	.	TRBJ2-3	.
CATRVGSYEQYF	TGTGCCACTCGGGTGGGGTCCTACGAGCAGTACTTC	TRBV28	.	TRBJ2-7	once
CASSDAGTGWREQYF	TGTGCCAGCAGCGACGCCGGGACAGGGTGGAGGGAGCAGTACTTC	TRBV11-2	TRBD1	TRBJ2-7	.